This TCR beta chain was obtained from a study of blood T cell repertoires in COVID-19. Study information: Sites in the United States, Italy and Spain provided acute and convalescent COVID-19 samples. Sources were T cells, B-cell-depleted T cells, or PBMCs; the material itself was cDNA or gDNA.

This clone was counted a single time. Trimming took off 3 bases at V and 5 bases at J, with 14 bases between the two ends. Per the germline V gene, CDR1 is SGHTA and CDR2 is FQGNSA. There are 14 residues in the CDR3. Authors' processing steps: Nucleated cell counts were estimated from reference gene primer amplification. Assay: immunoSEQ multiplex PCR; the TCRdb copy retains only in-frame clones and omits some. That table furnishes V, J and clone size, whereas the DNA furnished D and trimming. This table holds some 80,000 clones, around 80% found once. The chain joins TRBV7-2 to TRBJ2-7; tentative D call: TRBD1 (6 bases). The receptor's source is a woman between 35 and 50 years old with active or convalescent COVID-19. Sequences were obtained from peripheral blood. CDR3 loop: CASSLGLGGDEQYF. The CDR3 DNA sequence: TGTGCCAGCAGCTTGGGGCTAGGGGGTGACGAGCAGTACTTC.